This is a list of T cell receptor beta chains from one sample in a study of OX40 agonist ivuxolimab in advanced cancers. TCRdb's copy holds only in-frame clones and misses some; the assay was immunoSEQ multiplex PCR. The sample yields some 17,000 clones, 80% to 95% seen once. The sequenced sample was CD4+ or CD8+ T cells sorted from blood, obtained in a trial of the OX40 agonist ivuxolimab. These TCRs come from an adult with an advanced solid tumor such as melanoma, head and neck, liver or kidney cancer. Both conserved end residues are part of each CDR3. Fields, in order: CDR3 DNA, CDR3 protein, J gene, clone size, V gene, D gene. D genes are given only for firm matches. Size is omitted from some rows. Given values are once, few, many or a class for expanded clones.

cdr3_nt: TGTGCCAGCAGTAGCGGGGAGGGACAGTATGAAAAACTGTTTTTT
cdr3_aa: CASSSGEGQYEKLFF
j_call: TRBJ1-4
clone_size: once
v_call: TRBV28
d_call: TRBD1

cdr3_nt: TGCGCCAGCAGCCATCCAGGTAACACTGAAGCTTTCTTT
cdr3_aa: CASSHPGNTEAFF
j_call: TRBJ1-1
clone_size: .
v_call: TRBV4-1
d_call: .

cdr3_nt: TGCGCCAGCAGCCAAGGTGGGGCCAAAAACATTCAGTACTTC
cdr3_aa: CASSQGGAKNIQYF
j_call: TRBJ2-4
clone_size: .
v_call: TRBV4-1
d_call: .

cdr3_nt: TGTGCCAGCAACTGGGACCCCGGGACGGGGACCTACGAGCAGTACTTC
cdr3_aa: CASNWDPGTGTYEQYF
j_call: TRBJ2-7
clone_size: .
v_call: TRBV28
d_call: .

cdr3_nt: TGTGCCAGCAGCTTGGTGACAGGGTATGTCGGGGAGCTGTTTTTT
cdr3_aa: CASSLVTGYVGELFF
j_call: TRBJ2-2
clone_size: .
v_call: TRBV5-6
d_call: TRBD1

cdr3_nt: TGTGCCAGCAGTCCGGGACGGGAAAACGTGAACACCATATATTTT
cdr3_aa: CASSPGRENVNTIYF
j_call: TRBJ1-3
clone_size: .
v_call: TRBV11-2
d_call: .

cdr3_nt: TGTGCCAGCAGCAATTGGGGGTTTTTGGCAGATACGCAGTATTTT
cdr3_aa: CASSNWGFLADTQYF
j_call: TRBJ2-3
clone_size: .
v_call: TRBV21-1
d_call: .

cdr3_nt: TGTGCCAGCAGTTGGGGTTTTTCCTACGAGCAGTACTTC
cdr3_aa: CASSWGFSYEQYF
j_call: TRBJ2-7
clone_size: .
v_call: TRBV28
d_call: .

cdr3_nt: TGTGCCAGCAGCGCCGCAGGGATAATGAACACTGAAGCTTTCTTT
cdr3_aa: CASSAAGIMNTEAFF
j_call: TRBJ1-1
clone_size: .
v_call: TRBV13
d_call: .

cdr3_nt: TGCGCCAGCAGCCCTGGGGCGGACAGTCGCACTGAAGCTTTCTTT
cdr3_aa: CASSPGADSRTEAFF
j_call: TRBJ1-1
clone_size: .
v_call: TRBV4-1
d_call: .

cdr3_nt: TGTGCCAGCAGCTGGGGCAGGGGTGATACGCAGTATTTT
cdr3_aa: CASSWGRGDTQYF
j_call: TRBJ2-3
clone_size: .
v_call: TRBV5-6
d_call: .